The 7 T cell receptor beta chains below were found in one sample sequenced in a study of T cells after yellow fever vaccination. TCRdb processed the 5' RACE reads anew with MiXCR; each CDR3 protein has one entry. The profile covers 150,000 or so distinct CDR3 sequences, with approximately 6.7% appearing a single time and 2.5% to 3% taken by the ten largest. The material was CD4+ T cells sorted from PBMCs, obtained less than 6 days after the first yellow fever vaccination. The receptors here all came from a man between 18 and 35 years old who received the YFV17D yellow fever vaccine.

The chain recombines TRBV5-1 with TRBJ2-7; 7 bases align to TRBD1. The CDR3 spans 14 residues. With 1 base clipped from V and 7 bases from J, the junction kept 8 bases outside the gene matches. In germline, CDR1 is SGHRS, CDR2 YFSETQ. CDR3 in DNA: TGCGCCAGCAGCTTGAACAGGGGCCTTCGGGAGCAGTACGTC. Amino acid sequence: CASSLNRGLREQYV.

This clonotype was detected only a few times. This rearrangement joins TRBV20-1 to TRBJ1-2; 10 nucleotides agree with TRBD1. This CDR3 comprises 14 residues. Germline V CDR1 and CDR2: DFQATT, SNEGSKA (reference sequence). Germline trimming cut 0 bases from V and 8 bases from J; bases unmatched to any gene: 6. The CDR3 loop is CSAREKGTGAGYTF. Here the CDR3 DNA reads TGCAGTGCTAGAGAGAAGGGGACAGGGGCCGGCTACACCTTC.

This clonotype was recorded many times. The rearrangement links TRBV3-1 to TRBJ1-1; D call uncertain. This CDR3 has 13 amino acids. Germline V gene data show CDR1 as LGHDT and CDR2 as YNNKEL (reference sequence). Trimming cost V 2 bases and J 0 bases, with 4 bases left between them. Here the CDR3 DNA reads TGTGCCAGCAGCCAACAGTTGAACACTGAAGCTTTCTTT. Its translation: CASSQQLNTEAFF.

This clonotype showed up many times. V gene TRBV7-6 combines with J gene TRBJ2-2, with TRBD1 identical over 10 bases. V lost 0 bases and J lost 6; bases outside the gene matches: 7. Germline CDR1 reads SGHVS; CDR2 reads FNYEAQ. The CDR3 contains 17 residues. The CDR3 bases are TGTGCCAGCAGCTTAGCGGGACAGGGGATCATCGCCGGGGAGCTGTTTTTT. This codes for CASSLAGQGIIAGELFF.

As for this clonotype: A much larger clone lies a single base off, so this may be a read error. V is TRBV6-1 and J is TRBJ2-3; 8 positions agree with TRBD1. Unmatched junction bases numbered 2, after V lost 7 bases and J lost 2 bases. Germline lookup yields CDR1 MNHNS and CDR2 SASEGT. The CDR3 totals 13 residues. The CDR3 protein is CASIQGDTDTQYF. The CDR3 coding sequence is TGTGCCAGCATACAGGGGGACACAGATACGCAGTATTTT.

The chain employs TRBV11-2 and TRBJ1-4, with 9 bases matching TRBD1. Trimming removed 6 bases from V and 8 bases from J; junction bases left unmatched: 13. The CDR3 sequence is 16 residues long. Looked up from germline, CDR1 is SGHAT and CDR2 is FQNNGV. The DNA of the CDR3 is TGTGCCAGCAGACGACTGACCGGGACAGGGAGGGAAAAACTGTTTTTT. Amino acid sequence: CASRRLTGTGREKLFF.

This clonotype came up many times. The gene calls are TRBV6-5 and TRBJ1-2; D may be TRBD1 (6 bases). The CDR3 is 14 residues long. Germline-derived CDR1 and CDR2 are MNHEY and SVGAGI. Trimming shortened V by 4 bases and J by 6 bases, and 15 bases separated the two germline ends. The CDR3: CASSWQGRVDGYTF. The DNA for the CDR3 is TGTGCCAGCAGTTGGCAGGGGAGGGTTGATGGCTACACCTTC.